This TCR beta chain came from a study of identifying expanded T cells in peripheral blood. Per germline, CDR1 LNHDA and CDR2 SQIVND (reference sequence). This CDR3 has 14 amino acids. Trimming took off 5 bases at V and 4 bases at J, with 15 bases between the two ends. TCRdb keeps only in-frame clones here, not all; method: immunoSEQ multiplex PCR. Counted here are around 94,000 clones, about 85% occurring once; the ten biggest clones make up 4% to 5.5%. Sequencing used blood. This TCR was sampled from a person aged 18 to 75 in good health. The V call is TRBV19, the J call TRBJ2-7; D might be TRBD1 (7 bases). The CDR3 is CASSVRDRPYEQYF. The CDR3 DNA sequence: TGTGCCAGTAGTGTGCGGGACAGACCGTACGAGCAGTACTTC.